This T cell receptor (beta chain) is drawn from a study of blood T cell repertoires in COVID-19. Whole-study context: Sites across the United States, Italy and Spain contributed samples from acute and convalescent COVID-19. In each case, the material was cDNA or gDNA derived from T cells, B-cell-depleted T cells, or PBMCs.

Original analysis: Estimated nucleated cell counts came from reference gene primer amplification. Repertoires were generated with immunoSEQ multiplex PCR, while TCRdb's copy carries only in-frame clones and drops some. D and trimming come from the DNA, and the V and J calls and clone size come from that table. In the table there are about 85,000 clones, approximately 90% of which are singletons. This CDR3 is 15 amino acids long. Losses at the gene ends were 0 bases for V and 3 bases for J; bases not matched to a gene: 3. From germline, CDR1 is MNHEY and CDR2 SVGAGI. This receptor was taken from a man in his 60s with acute or convalescent COVID-19. The sequenced sample was peripheral blood. V is TRBV6-5 and J is TRBJ2-7; 9 bases are shared with TRBD1. CDR3 bases: TGTGCCAGCAGTTACTCTTACAGGGGGCTCTACGAGCAGTACTTC. This sequence encodes CASSYSYRGLYEQYF.